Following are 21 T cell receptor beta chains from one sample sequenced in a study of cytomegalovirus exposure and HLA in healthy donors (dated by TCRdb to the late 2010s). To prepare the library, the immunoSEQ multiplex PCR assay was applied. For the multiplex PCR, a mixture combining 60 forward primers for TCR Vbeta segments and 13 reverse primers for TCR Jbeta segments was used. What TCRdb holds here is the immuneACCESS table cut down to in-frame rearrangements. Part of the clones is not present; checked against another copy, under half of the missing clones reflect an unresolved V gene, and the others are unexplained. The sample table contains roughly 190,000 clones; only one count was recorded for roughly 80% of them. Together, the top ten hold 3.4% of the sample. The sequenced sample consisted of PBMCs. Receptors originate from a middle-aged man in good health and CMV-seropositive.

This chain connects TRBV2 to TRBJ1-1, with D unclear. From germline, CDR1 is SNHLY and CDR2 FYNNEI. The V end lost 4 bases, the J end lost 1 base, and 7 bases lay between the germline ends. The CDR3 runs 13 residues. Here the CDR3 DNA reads TGTGCCAGCAGTGCGGCGGGGAACACTGAAGCTTTCTTT. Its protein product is CASSAAGNTEAFF.

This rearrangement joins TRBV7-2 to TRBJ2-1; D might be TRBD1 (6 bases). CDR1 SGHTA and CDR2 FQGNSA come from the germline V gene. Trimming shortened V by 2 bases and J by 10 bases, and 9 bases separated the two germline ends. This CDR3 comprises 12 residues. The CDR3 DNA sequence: TGTGCCAGCAGCTTAAAGGACAGAGAGCAGTTCTTC. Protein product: CASSLKDREQFF.

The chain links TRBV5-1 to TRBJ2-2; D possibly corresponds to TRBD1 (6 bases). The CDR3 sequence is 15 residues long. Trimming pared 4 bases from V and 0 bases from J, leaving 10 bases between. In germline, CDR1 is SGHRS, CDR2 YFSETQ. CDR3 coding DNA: TGCGCCAGCAGCCCACAGGGAACGAACACCGGGGAGCTGTTTTTT. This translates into CASSPQGTNTGELFF.

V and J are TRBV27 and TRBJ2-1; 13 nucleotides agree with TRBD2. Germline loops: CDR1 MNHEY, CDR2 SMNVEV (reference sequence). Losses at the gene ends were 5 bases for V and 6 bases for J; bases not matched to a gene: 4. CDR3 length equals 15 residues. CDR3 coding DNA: TGTGCCAGCAGTCCAGGGACTAGCGGGATCAATGAGCAGTTCTTC. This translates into CASSPGTSGINEQFF.

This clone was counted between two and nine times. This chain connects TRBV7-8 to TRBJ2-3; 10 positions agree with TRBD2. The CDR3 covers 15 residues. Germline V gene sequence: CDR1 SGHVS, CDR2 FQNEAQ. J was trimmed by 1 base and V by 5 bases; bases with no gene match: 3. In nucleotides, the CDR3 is TGTGCCAGCAGCCGGACTAGCGGACGCACAGATACGCAGTATTTT. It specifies CASSRTSGRTDTQYF.

CDR3 nucleotide sequence: TGTGCCAGCAGGGCTAATCAGGACACCGGGGAGCTGTTTTTT. Translated: CASRANQDTGELFF. V usage is TRBV7-2 and J usage is TRBJ2-2; no definite D call. From germline, CDR1 is SGHTA and CDR2 FQGNSA. This CDR3 comprises 14 residues. V was shortened by 6 bases and J by 3 bases, with 11 bases between the two germline ends.

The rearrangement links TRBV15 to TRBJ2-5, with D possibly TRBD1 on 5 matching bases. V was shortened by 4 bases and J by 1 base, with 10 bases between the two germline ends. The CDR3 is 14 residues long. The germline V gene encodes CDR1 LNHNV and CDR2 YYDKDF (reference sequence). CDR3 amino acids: CATSIDSTQETQYF. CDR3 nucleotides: TGTGCCACCAGCATTGACAGCACCCAAGAGACCCAGTACTTC.

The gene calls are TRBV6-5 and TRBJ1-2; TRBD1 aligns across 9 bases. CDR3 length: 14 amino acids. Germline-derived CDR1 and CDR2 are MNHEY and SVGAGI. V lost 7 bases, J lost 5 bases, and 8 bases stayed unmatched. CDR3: CASNTGGDLYGYTF. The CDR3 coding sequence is TGTGCCAGCAACACAGGGGGCGATTTGTATGGCTACACCTTC.

The CDR3 DNA follows: TGTGCCAGCAGCTCACAGGAGAGCCATGAGCAGTTCTTC. Amino acids: CASSSQESHEQFF. The chain recombines TRBV7-9 with TRBJ2-1; the D gene is possibly TRBD1 (5 bases). CDR1 is SEHNR and CDR2 is FQNEAQ in the germline V gene (reference sequence). The V gene lost 4 bases and the J gene lost 8 bases, with 12 bases spanning the gap. CDR3 length: 13 amino acids.

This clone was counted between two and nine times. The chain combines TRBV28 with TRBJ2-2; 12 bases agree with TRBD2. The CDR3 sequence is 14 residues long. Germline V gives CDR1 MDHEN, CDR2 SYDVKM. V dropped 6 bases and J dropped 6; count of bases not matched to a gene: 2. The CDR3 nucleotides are TGTGCCAGCAGACTAGCGGGAGGCGCCGGGGAGCTGTTTTTT. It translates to CASRLAGGAGELFF.

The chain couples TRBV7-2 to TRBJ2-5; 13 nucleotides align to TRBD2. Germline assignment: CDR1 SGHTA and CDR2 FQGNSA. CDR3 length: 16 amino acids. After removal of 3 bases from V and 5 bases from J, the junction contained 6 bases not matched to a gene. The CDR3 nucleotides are TGTGCCAGCAGCTTCGGACTAGCGGGAGTGGGGGAGACCCAGTACTTC. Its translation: CASSFGLAGVGETQYF.

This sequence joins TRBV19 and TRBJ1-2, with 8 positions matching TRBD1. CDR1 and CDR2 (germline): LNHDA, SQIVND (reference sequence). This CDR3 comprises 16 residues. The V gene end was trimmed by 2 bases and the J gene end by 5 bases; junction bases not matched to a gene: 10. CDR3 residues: CASSIPGTGRDYGYTF. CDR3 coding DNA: TGTGCCAGTAGTATACCCGGGACAGGACGAGATTATGGCTACACCTTC.

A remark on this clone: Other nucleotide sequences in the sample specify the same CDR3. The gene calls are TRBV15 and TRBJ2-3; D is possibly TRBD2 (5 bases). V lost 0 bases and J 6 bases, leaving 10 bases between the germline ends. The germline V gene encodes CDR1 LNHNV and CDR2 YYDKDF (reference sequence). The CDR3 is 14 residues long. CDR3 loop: CATSRDRGLDTQYF. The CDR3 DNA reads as TGTGCCACCAGCAGAGATCGGGGTCTTGATACGCAGTATTTT.

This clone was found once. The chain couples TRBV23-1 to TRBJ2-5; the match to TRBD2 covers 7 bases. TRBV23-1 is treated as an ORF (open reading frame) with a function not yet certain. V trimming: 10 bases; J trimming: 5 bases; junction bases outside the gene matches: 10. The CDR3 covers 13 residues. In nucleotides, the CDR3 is TGCGCCACTCCTTTGGGGGGGGAGGAGACCCAGTACTTC. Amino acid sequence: CATPLGGEETQYF.

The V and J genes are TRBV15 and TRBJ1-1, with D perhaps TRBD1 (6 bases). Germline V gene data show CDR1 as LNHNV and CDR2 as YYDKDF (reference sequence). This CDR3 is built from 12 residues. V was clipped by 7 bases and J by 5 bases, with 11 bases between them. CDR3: CATTRGGTEAFF. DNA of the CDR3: TGTGCCACCACCCGAGGGGGTACTGAAGCTTTCTTT. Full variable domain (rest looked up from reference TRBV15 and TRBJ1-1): DAMVIQNPRYQVTQFGKPVTLSCSQTLNHNVMYWYQQKSSQAPKLLFHYYDKDFNNEADTPDNFQSRRPNTSFCFLDIRSPGLGDTAMYLCATTRGGTEAFFGQGTRLTVV.

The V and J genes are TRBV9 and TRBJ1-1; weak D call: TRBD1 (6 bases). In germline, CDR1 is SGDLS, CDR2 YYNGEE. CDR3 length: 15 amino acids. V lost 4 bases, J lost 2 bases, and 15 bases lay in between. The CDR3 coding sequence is TGTGCCAGCAGCTCACAGGGAGCGGCAAACACTGAAGCTTTCTTT. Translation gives CASSSQGAANTEAFF.

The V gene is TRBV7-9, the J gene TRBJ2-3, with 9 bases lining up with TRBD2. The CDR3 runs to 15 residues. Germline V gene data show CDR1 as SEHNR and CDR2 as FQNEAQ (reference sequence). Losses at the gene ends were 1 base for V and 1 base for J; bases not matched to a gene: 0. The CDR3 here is CASSLGLAGTDTQYF. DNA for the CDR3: TGTGCCAGCAGCTTAGGACTAGCGGGCACAGATACGCAGTATTTT.

The CDR3 region has the DNA TGTGCCAGCAGCTGGGGACAGGGTTCCTACGAGCAGTACTTC. It is translated as CASSWGQGSYEQYF. The chain joins TRBV7-9 to TRBJ2-7; 9 bases match TRBD1. Germline values: CDR1 SEHNR, CDR2 FQNEAQ (reference sequence). Trimming removed 4 bases from V and 1 base from J; junction bases left unmatched: 2. This CDR3 comprises 14 residues.

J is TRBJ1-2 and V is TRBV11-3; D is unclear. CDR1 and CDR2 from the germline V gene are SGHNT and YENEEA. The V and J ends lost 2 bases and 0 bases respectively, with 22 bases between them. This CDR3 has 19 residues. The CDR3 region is CASSLNRQSTKSANYGYTF. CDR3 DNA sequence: TGTGCCAGCAGCTTAAACCGTCAGTCCACCAAATCCGCTAACTATGGCTACACCTTC. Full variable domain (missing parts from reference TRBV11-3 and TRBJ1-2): EAGVVQSPRYKIIEKKQPVAFWCNPISGHNTLYWYLQNLGQGPELLIRYENEEAVDDSQLPKDRFSAERLKGVDSTLKIQPAELGDSAVYLCASSLNRQSTKSANYGYTFGSGTRLTVV.

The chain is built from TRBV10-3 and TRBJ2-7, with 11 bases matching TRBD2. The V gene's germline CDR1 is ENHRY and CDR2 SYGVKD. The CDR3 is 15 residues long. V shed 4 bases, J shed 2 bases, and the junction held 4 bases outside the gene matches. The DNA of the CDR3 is TGTGCCATCAGTGTCGGGACTAGCGGACCCTACGAGCAGTACTTC. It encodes CAISVGTSGPYEQYF.

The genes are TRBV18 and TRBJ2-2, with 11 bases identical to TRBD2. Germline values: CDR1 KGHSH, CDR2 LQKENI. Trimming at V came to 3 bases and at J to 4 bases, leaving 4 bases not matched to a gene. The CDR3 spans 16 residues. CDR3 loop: CASSPSSGRTTGELFF. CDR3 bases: TGTGCCAGCTCACCTTCTAGCGGGAGGACCACCGGGGAGCTGTTTTTT. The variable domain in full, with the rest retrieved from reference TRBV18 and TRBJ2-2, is NAGVMQNPRHLVRRRGQEARLRCSPMKGHSHVYWYRQLPEEGLKFMVYLQKENIIDESGMPKERFSAEFPKEGPSILRIQQVVRGDSAAYFCASSPSSGRTTGELFFGEGSRLTVL.